This T cell receptor (beta chain) was obtained from a study of blood T cell repertoires in COVID-19. Study as a whole: The origin of the acute and convalescent COVID-19 samples was the United States, Italy and Spain. In each case, the material was cDNA or gDNA derived from T cells, B-cell-depleted T cells, or PBMCs.

Categorization into cohorts depended on clinical history that participants reported. The CDR3 totals 11 residues. V was cut by 3 bases and J by 7 bases, with 10 bases left in between. Germline V gene sequence: CDR1 DFQATT, CDR2 SNEGSKA (reference sequence). TCRdb's table, derived via immunoSEQ multiplex PCR, lists solely in-frame clones and lacks some. Here the sample spans around 160,000 clones, 70% to 90% being singletons. This chain connects TRBV20-1 to TRBJ2-7; D is possibly TRBD2 (5 bases). Sequencing input: PBMCs or T cells enriched from blood (not recorded which). The sequence derives from a woman aged 30 to 39 with acute COVID-19. The CDR3 DNA is TGCAGTGCTAGGCGGGTACTGGAGCAGTACTTC. Its translation is CSARRVLEQYF.